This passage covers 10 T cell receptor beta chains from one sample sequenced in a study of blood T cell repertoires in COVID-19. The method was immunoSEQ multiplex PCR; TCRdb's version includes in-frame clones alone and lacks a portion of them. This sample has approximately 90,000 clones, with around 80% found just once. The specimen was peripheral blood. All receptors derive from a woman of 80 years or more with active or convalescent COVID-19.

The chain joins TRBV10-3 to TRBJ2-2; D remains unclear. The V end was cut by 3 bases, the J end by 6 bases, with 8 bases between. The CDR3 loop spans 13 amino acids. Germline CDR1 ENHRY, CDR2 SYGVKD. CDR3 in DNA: TGTGCCATCAGTGACCTTATCTCCGGGGAGCTGTTTTTT. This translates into CAISDLISGELFF.

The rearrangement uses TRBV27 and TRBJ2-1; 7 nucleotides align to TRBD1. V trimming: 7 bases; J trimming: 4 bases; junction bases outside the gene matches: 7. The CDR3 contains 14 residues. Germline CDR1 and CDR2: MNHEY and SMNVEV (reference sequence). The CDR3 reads CASNRRGSYNEQFF. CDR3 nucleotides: TGTGCCAGCAACCGCAGGGGGTCTTACAATGAGCAGTTCTTC.

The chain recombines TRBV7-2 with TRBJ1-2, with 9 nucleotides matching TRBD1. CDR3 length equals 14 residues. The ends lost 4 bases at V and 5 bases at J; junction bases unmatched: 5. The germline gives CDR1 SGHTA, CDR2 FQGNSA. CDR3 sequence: CASSSLGTGYGYTF. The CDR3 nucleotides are TGTGCCAGCAGCTCACTAGGGACAGGGTATGGCTACACCTTC.

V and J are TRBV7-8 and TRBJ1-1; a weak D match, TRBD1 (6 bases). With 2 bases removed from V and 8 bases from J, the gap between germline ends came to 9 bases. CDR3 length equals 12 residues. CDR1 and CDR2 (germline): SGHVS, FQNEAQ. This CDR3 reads CASSLRGTEAFF. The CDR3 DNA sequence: TGTGCCAGCAGCTTACGTGGGACAGAAGCTTTCTTT.

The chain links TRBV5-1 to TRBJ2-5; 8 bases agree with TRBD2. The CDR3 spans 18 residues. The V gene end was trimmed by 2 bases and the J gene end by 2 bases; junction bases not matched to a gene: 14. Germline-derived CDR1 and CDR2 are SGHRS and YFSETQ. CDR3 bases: TGCGCCAGCAGCTTAAACCCCCCCGGACTAGCCGGGCAAGAGACCCAGTACTTC. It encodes CASSLNPPGLAGQETQYF.

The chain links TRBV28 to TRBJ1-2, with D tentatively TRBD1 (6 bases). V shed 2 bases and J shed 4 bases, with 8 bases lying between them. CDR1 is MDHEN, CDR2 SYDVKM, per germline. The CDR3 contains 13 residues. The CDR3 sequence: CASSLTGIYGYTF. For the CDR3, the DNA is TGTGCCAGCAGTTTAACAGGGATCTATGGCTACACCTTC.

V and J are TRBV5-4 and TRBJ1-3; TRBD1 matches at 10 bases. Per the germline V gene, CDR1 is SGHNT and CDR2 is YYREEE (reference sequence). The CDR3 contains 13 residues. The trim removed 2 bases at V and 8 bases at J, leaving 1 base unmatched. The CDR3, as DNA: TGTGCCAGCAGCTTAGGACAGGGGGACACCATATATTTT. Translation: CASSLGQGDTIYF.

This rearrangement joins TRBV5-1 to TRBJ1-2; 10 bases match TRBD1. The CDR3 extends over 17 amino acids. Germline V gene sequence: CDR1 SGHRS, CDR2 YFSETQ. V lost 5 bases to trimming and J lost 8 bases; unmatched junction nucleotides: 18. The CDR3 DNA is TGCGCCAGCAGTTTCACCGGGACAGGGGAAGATTTTGGAGGCTACACCTTC. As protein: CASSFTGTGEDFGGYTF. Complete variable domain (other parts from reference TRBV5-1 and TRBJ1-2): KAGVTQTPRYLIKTRGQQVTLSCSPISGHRSVSWYQQTPGQGLQFLFEYFSETQRNKGNFPGRFSGRQFSNSRSEMNVSTLELGDSALYLCASSFTGTGEDFGGYTFGSGTRLTVV.

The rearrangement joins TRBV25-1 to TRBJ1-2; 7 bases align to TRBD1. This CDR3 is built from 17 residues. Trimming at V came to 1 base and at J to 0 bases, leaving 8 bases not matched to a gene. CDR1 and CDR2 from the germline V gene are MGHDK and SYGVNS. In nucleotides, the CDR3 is TGTGCCAGCAGTGAATCGAGAGGGGGCCGAGCTAACTATGGCTACACCTTC. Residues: CASSESRGGRANYGYTF.

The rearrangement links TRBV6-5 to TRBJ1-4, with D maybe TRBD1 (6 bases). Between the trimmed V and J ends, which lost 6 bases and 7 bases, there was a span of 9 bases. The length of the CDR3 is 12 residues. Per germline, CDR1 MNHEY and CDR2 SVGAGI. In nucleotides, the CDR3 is TGTGCCAGCAGGCAGGGGTTTGAAAAACTGTTTTTT. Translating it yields CASRQGFEKLFF.